This TCR beta chain was recorded in a study of shared clonotypes between healthy human individuals. Study outcomes and limitations: Rarefaction demonstrated incomplete sorted-subset sequencing despite large depth.

Memory CD4+ cells were the fraction left after CD45RA+ naive selection. Comment on this clone: No antigen is known for it.

The V and J ends lost 7 bases and 4 bases respectively, with 10 bases between them. This CDR3 spans 13 amino acids. Germline loops: CDR1 MNHEY, CDR2 SVGAGI. Sorted-subset replicate PCR reactions were performed with around 210 ng DNA, corresponding to 30,000 to 35,000 T cell genomes. Authors' processing steps: With immunoSEQ giving junction-only sequences and no quality scores, filtering differed. Here immunoSEQ multiplex PCR was the method, and the copy in TCRdb shows in-frame clones only, minus some. V and J calls and clone size follow that table, whereas D and trimming were derived from the DNA. The top ten hold approximately 1.2% of the sample, which has some 1.4 million clones, roughly 96% seen once.

The gene calls are TRBV6-5 and TRBJ2-2; D call uncertain. This TCR was recovered from a man aged 25-40 years in good health. The specimen was naive CD4+ T cells sorted from blood. As to subset: CD45RA+ positively selected. The CDR3 sequence is CASIMSGTGELFF. CDR3 nucleotides: TGTGCCAGCATCATGTCGGGCACCGGGGAGCTGTTTTTT.